This TCR beta chain originates from a study of identical twins. Whole-study findings and limits: Within beta out-of-frame sequences, the excess sharing observed between twins was weaker.

Comments on this clonotype: Its antigen is unknown.

Trimming at V came to 4 bases and at J to 4 bases, leaving 0 bases not matched to a gene. Germline V lookup: CDR1 DFQATT, CDR2 SNEGSKA (reference sequence). This CDR3 spans 13 amino acids. TCRdb reprocessed the 5' RACE reads via MiXCR and lists one record per CDR3 protein. The data hold under 800,000 distinct CDR3 sequences, with less than 25% observed a single time. This same sample was also part of a study on T cells expressing NK-cell markers. That source notes: Sorted CD3+CD56-NKG2C+, CD3+CD56+NKG2C+ and CD3+CD56+NKG2C- T cells supplied the TCR beta repertoires. Evidence did not settle whether expanded NKG2C+ T cell clones targeted HCMV.

Sequencing input: PBMCs. This TCR derives from a woman aged 18 to 35 in good health. The chain couples TRBV20-1 to TRBJ2-6; TRBD2 aligns across 8 bases. In DNA, the CDR3 is TGCAGTGCTACGGGAGGGGGGGCCAACGTCCTGACTTTC. This gives the protein CSATGGGANVLTF.